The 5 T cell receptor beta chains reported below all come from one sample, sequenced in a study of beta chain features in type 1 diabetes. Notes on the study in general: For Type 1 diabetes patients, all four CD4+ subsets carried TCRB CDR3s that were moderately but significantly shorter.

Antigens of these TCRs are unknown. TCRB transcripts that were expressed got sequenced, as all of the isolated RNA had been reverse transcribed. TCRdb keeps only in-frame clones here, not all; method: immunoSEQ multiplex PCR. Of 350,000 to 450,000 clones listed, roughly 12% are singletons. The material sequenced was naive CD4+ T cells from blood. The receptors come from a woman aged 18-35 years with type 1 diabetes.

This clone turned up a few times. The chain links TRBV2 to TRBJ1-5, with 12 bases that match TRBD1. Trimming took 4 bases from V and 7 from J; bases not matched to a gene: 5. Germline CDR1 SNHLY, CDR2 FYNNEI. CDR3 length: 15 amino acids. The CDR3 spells CASSAGQGALQPQHF. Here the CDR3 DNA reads TGTGCCAGCAGTGCGGGACAGGGGGCTTTGCAGCCCCAGCATTTT. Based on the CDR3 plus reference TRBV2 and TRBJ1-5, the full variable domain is EPEVTQTPSHQVTQMGQEVILRCVPISNHLYFYWYRQILGQKVEFLVSFYNNEISEKSEIFDDQFSVERPDGSNFTLKIRSTKLEDSAMYFCASSAGQGALQPQHFGDGTRLSIL.

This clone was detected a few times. DNA of the CDR3: TGTGCCAGCTCACCCCCCGGGACAGGAGTTCAGTACTTC. Amino acids: CASSPPGTGVQYF. The rearrangement links TRBV18 to TRBJ2-4; TRBD1 matches 8 bases. With V trimmed by 3 bases and J by 11 bases, 6 bases remained unmatched. From germline, CDR1 is KGHSH and CDR2 LQKENI. The CDR3 extends over 13 amino acids.

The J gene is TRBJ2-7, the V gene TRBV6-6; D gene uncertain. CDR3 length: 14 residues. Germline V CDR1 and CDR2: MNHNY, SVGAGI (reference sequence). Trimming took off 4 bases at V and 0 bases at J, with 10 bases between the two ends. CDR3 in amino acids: CASSWAATSYEQYF. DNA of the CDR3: TGTGCCAGCAGTTGGGCCGCTACCTCCTACGAGCAGTACTTC.

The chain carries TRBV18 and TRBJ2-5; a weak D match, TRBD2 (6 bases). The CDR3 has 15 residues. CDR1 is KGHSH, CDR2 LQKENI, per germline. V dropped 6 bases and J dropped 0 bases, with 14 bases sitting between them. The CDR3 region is CASSNRGGNQETQYF. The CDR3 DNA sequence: TGTGCCAGCTCGAATAGGGGCGGGAACCAAGAGACCCAGTACTTC.

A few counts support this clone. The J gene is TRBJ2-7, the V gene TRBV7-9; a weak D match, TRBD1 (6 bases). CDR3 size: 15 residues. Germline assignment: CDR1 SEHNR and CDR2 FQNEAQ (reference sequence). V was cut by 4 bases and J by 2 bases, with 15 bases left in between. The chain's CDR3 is CASSSVGRQAYEQYF. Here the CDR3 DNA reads TGTGCCAGCAGCTCCGTTGGTAGACAGGCCTACGAGCAGTACTTC.